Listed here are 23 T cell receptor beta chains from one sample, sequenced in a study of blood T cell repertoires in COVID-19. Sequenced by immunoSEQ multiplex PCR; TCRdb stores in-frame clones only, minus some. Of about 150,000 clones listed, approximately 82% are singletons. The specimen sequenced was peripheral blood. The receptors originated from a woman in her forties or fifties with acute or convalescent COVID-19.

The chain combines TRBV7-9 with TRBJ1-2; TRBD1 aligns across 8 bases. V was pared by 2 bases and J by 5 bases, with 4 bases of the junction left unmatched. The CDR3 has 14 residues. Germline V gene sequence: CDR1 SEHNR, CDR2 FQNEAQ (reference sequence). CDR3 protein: CASSLPDRGYGYTF. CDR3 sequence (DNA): TGTGCCAGCAGCTTACCAGACAGGGGATATGGCTACACCTTC. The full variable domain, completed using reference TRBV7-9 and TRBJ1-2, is DTGVSQNPRHKITKRGQNVTFRCDPISEHNRLYWYRQTLGQGPEFLTYFQNEAQLEKSRLLSDRFSAERPKGSFSTLEIQRTEQGDSAMYLCASSLPDRGYGYTFGSGTRLTVV.

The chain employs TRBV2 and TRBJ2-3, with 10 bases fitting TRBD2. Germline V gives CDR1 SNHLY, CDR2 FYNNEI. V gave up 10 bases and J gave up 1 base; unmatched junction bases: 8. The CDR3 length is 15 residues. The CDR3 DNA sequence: TGTGCCACGAGCGGGGGGGCCGATGGCACAGATACGCAGTATTTT. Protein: CATSGGADGTDTQYF.

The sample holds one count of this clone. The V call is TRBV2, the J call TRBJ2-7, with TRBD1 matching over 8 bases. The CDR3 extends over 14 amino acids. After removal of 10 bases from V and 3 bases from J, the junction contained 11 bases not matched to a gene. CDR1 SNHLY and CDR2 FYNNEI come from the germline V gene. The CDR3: CAITGTGGGYEQYF. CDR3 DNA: TGTGCCATAACAGGGACAGGAGGGGGCTACGAGCAGTACTTC.

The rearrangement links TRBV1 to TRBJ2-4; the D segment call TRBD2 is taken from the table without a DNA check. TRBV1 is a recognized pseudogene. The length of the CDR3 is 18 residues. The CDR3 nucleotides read TGCACCAGCAGCCAAGAGTCTAGCGGCCGGGTAGCCAAAAACATTCAGTACTTC. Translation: CTSSQESSGRVAKNIQYF.

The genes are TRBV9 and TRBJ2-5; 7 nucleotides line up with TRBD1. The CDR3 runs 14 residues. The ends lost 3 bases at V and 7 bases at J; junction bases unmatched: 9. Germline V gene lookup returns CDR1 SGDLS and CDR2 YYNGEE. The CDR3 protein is CASSGGTVDATQYF. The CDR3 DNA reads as TGTGCCAGCAGCGGGGGGACAGTCGATGCGACCCAGTACTTC.

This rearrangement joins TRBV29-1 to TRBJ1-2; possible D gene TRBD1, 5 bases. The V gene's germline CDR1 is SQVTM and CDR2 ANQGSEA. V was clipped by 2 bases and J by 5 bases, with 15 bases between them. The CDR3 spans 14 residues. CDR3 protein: CSVEPLGGEYGYTF. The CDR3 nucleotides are TGCAGCGTTGAACCCCTTGGGGGGGAATATGGCTACACCTTC.

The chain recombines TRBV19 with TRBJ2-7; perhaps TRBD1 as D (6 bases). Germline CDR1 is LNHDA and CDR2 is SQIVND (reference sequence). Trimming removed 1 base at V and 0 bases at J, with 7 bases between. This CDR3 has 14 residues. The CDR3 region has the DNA TGTGCCAGTAGTATAGGGACAGTCTCCTACGAGCAGTACTTC. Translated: CASSIGTVSYEQYF. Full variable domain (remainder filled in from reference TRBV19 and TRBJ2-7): DGGITQSPKYLFRKEGQNVTLSCEQNLNHDAMYWYRQDPGQGLRLIYYSQIVNDFQKGDIAEGYSVSREKKESFPLTVTSAQKNPTAFYLCASSIGTVSYEQYFGPGTRLTVT.

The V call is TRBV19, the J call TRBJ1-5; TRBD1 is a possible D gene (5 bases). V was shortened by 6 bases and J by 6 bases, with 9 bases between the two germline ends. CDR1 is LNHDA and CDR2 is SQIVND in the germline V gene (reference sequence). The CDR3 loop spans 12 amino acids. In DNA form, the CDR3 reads TGTGCCAGTAGCAGGCAGGGTCAGCCCCAGCATTTT. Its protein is CASSRQGQPQHF.

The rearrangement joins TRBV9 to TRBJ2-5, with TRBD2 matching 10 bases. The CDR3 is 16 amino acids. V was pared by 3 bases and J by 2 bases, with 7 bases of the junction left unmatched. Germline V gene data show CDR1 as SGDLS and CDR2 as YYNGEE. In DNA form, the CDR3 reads TGTGCCAGCAGCGCCAAGCGGGGGGGGACACAAGAGACCCAGTACTTC. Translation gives CASSAKRGGTQETQYF. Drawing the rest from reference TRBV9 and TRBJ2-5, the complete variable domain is DSGVTQTPKHLITATGQRVTLRCSPRSGDLSVYWYQQSLDQGLQFLIQYYNGEERAKGNILERFSAQQFPDLHSELNLSSLELGDSALYFCASSAKRGGTQETQYFGPGTRLLVL.

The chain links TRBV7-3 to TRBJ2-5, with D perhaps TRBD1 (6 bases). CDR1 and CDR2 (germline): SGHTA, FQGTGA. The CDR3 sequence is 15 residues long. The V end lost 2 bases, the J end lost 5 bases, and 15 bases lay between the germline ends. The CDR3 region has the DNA TGTGCCAGCAGCTTATACTCTGGGGGCGAGGAGACCCAGTACTTC. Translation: CASSLYSGGEETQYF.

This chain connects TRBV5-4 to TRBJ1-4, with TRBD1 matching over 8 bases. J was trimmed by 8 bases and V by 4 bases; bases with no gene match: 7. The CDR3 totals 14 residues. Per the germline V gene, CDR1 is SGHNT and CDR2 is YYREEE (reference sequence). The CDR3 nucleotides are TGTGCCAGCAGCCAGGGACAGGTGGGAGAAAAACTGTTTTTT. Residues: CASSQGQVGEKLFF.

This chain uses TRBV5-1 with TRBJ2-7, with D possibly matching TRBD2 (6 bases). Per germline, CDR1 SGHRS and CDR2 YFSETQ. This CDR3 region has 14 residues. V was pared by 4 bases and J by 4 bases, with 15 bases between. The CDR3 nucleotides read TGCGCCAGCAGCCCGAGGGGAGGAATATACGAGCAGTACTTC. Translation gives CASSPRGGIYEQYF.

CDR3 nucleotide sequence: TGCGCCAGCAGCCAAGGAGGGGGAGCCTATGGCTACACCTTC. Its translation is CASSQGGGAYGYTF. The V call is TRBV4-1, the J call TRBJ1-2, with D possibly being TRBD1 (6 bases). This CDR3 is 14 amino acids long. The germline V and J ends were trimmed by 1 base and 4 bases, with 10 bases remaining between them. CDR1 MGHRA and CDR2 YSYEKL come from the germline V gene.

The CDR3 DNA sequence: TGCGCCAGAACTGGGACAGGGGGTAGGGTAGGGCAGTACTTC. Protein: CARTGTGGRVGQYF. V and J are TRBV23-1 and TRBJ2-7; 11 nucleotides agree with TRBD1. Being an ORF, TRBV23-1 has a function that is uncertain. The CDR3 loop spans 14 amino acids. V shed 9 bases, J shed 9 bases, and the junction held 13 bases outside the gene matches.

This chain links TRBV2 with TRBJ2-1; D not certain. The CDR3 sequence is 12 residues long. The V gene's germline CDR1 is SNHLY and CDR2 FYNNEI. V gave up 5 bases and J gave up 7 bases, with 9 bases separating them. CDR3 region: CASSFPANEQFF. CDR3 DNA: TGTGCCAGCAGTTTCCCAGCGAATGAGCAGTTCTTC.

The CDR3 coding sequence is TGCGCCAGCAGCCAAGATGTCAAAGGAGACATTCAGTACTTC. Protein: CASSQDVKGDIQYF. This chain links TRBV4-3 with TRBJ2-4; no clear D. V was cut by 0 bases and J by 8 bases, with 11 bases left in between. Germline V gene lookup returns CDR1 LGHNA and CDR2 YSLEER. The CDR3 has 14 residues.

This CDR3 is CASSLRGGGGYYYEQYF. In DNA, the CDR3 is TGTGCCAGCAGTTTAAGAGGGGGCGGCGGGTATTACTACGAGCAGTACTTC. The genes are TRBV27 and TRBJ2-7; 7 nucleotides align to TRBD1. Unmatched junction bases numbered 13, after V lost 2 bases and J lost 3 bases. The germline CDR1 and CDR2 sequences are MNHEY and SMNVEV (reference sequence). The CDR3 is 17 amino acids.

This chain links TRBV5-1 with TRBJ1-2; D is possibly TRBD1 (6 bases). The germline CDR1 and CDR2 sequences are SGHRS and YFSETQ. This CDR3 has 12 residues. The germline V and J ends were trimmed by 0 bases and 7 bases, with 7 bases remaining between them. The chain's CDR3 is CASSLEQGGYTF. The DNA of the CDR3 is TGCGCCAGCAGCTTGGAACAGGGTGGCTACACCTTC.

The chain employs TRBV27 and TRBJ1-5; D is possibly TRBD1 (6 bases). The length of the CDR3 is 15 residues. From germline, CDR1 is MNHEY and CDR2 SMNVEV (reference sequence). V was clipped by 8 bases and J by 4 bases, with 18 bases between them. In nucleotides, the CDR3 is TGTGCCAGCTCCGACGGGACACCTTTGAATCAGCCCCAGCATTTT. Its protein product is CASSDGTPLNQPQHF.

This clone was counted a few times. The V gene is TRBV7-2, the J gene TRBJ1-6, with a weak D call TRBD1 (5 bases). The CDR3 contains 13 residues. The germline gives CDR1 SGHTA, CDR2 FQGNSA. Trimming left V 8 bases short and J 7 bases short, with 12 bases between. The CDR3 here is CASGGEGNSPLHF. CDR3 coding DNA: TGTGCCAGCGGGGGGGAGGGAAATTCACCCCTCCACTTT. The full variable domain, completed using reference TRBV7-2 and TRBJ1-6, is GAGVSQSPSNKVTEKGKDVELRCDPISGHTALYWYRQSLGQGLEFLIYFQGNSAPDKSGLPSDRFSAERTGGSVSTLTIQRTQQEDSAVYLCASGGEGNSPLHFGNGTRLTVT.

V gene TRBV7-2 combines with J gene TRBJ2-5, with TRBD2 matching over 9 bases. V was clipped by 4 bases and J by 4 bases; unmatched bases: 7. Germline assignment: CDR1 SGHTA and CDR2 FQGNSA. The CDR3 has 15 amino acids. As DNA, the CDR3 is TGTGCCAGCAGCTCCCAGGGACTAGCCGTAGAGACCCAGTACTTC. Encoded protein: CASSSQGLAVETQYF.

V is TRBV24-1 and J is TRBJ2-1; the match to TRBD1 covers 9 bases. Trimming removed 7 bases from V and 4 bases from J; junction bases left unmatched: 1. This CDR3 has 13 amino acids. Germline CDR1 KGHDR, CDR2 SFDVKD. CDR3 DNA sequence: TGTGCCACCAGACAGGGGGCTTACAATGAGCAGTTCTTC. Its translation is CATRQGAYNEQFF.

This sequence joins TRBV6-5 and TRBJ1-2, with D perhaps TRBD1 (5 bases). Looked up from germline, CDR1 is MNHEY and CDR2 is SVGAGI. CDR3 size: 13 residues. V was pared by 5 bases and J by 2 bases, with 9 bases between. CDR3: CASSMTVNYGYTF. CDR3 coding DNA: TGTGCCAGCAGTATGACAGTAAACTATGGCTACACCTTC.